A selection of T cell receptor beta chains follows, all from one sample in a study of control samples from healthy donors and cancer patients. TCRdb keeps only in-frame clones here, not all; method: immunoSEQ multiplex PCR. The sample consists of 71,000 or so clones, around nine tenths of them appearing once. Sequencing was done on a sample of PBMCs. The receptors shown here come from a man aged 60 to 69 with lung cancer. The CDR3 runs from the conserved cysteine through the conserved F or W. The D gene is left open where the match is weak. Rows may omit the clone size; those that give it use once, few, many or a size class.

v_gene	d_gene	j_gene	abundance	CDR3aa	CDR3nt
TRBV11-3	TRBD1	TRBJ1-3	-	CASSSQGTGNTIYF	TGTGCCAGCAGCTCACAGGGGACCGGAAACACCATATATTTT
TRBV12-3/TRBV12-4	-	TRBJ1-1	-	CASSSEGVTEAFF	TGTGCCAGCAGCTCCGAGGGGGTCACTGAAGCTTTCTTT
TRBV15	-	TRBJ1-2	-	CATSRDSYGYTF	TGTGCCACCAGCAGAGATTCTTATGGCTACACCTTC
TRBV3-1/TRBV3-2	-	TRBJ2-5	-	CASSPTGQETQYF	TGTGCCAGCAGCCCCACAGGGCAAGAGACCCAGTACTTC
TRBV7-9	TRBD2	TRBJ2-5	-	CASSSSGEQTQYF	TGTGCCAGCAGCTCTAGCGGGGAACAGACCCAGTACTTC
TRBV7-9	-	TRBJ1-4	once	CASSLGSSDTNEKLFF	TGTGCCAGCAGCTTAGGGTCTAGTGACACTAATGAAAAACTGTTTTTT
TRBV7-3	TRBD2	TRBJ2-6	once	CASRERGAGANVLTF	TGTGCCAGCAGGGAGCGGGGGGCAGGGGCCAACGTCCTGACTTTC
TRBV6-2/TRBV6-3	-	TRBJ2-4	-	CASSYNPLIQYF	TGTGCCAGCAGTTATAATCCCTTAATTCAGTACTTC
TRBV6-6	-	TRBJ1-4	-	CASTYTLGNEKLFF	TGTGCCAGCACCTACACCTTAGGGAATGAAAAACTGTTTTTT
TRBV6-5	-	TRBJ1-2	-	CASSSGRGISYTF	TGTGCCAGCAGTTCGGGCAGGGGCATTAGCTACACCTTC
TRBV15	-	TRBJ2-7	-	CATSRGGLLTYEQYF	TGTGCCACCAGCAGAGGGGGGCTCTTAACCTACGAGCAGTACTTC
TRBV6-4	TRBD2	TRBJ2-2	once	CASSRLAGASGELFF	TGTGCCAGCAGTCGACTAGCGGGGGCCTCTGGGGAGCTGTTTTTT
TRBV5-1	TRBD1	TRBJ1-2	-	CASSWDRGLDGYTF	TGCGCCAGCAGCTGGGACAGGGGGCTCGATGGCTACACCTTC
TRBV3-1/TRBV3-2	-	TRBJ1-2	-	CASSLGGGPGGYTF	TGTGCCAGCAGCCTTGGGGGGGGCCCCGGTGGCTACACCTTC
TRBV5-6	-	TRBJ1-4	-	CASTRQGGAGTNEKLFF	TGTGCCAGCACGAGACAAGGGGGGGCTGGTACGAATGAAAAACTGTTTTTT
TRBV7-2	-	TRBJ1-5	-	CASSPYRSNQPQHF	TGTGCCAGCAGCCCCTATAGGAGCAATCAGCCCCAGCATTTT
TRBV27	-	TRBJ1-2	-	CASSFSGAYGYTF	TGTGCCAGCAGTTTTTCTGGGGCTTATGGCTACACCTTC
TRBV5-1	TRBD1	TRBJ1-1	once	CASSLGDRDSTEAFF	TGCGCCAGCAGCTTGGGCGACCGGGACAGCACTGAAGCTTTCTTT
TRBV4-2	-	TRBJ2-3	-	CASLGSTDTQYF	TGTGCCAGCTTAGGGAGCACAGATACGCAGTATTTT